Detailed here is one TCR beta chain. Its cognate antigen is unknown. Active moderate-to-severe ophthalmopathy, Clinical Activity Score at least 3, NOSPECS at least 4, under 3 months' duration. Together with thyroid ultrasound, orbital computed tomography, serum thyroxine and TRAb, clinical symptoms were used for diagnoses. This sample was taken from a study of T cells in Graves' hyperthyroidism and ophthalmopathy. Study as a whole: Peripheral blood samples were taken at initial diagnosis, prior to any treatment.

CDR3 length equals 15 residues. Trimming left V 7 bases short and J 0 bases short, with 10 bases between. CDR1 MNHNS and CDR2 SASEGT come from the germline V gene. Study-level points and caveats: Ophthalmopathy stood apart from stable hyperthyroidism in a 13 V-J model.

It was RNA transcripts that yielded the amplified TCR beta CDR3 regions. The TCR CDR3 was amplified in a first-round RT-PCR using the HTBI primer set. Each CDR3 protein gets one entry after TCRdb re-called the multiplex PCR reads with MiXCR. The sample lists over 450,000 distinct CDR3 sequences; roughly a sixth were seen once. The chain uses TRBV6-1 and TRBJ2-6; tentatively, D is TRBD1 (6 bases). The material sequenced was blood. This TCR was sampled from a woman under 30 with Graves' ophthalmopathy. The CDR3 is CASNTGTSGANVLTF. The CDR3 DNA follows: TGTGCCAGCAATACAGGGACCTCTGGGGCCAACGTCCTGACTTTC.